A single sample gave rise to the 12 T cell receptor beta chains below, sequenced in a study of spatial heterogeneity in lung cancer. MiXCR was run by TCRdb on the 5' RACE reads, yielding one entry per CDR3 protein. In the table there are 72,000 or so distinct CDR3 sequences, less than 9.5% of which are singletons. Described time point: blood at routine non-recurrence follow-up after resection. The sample was PBMCs, taken at follow-up. Receptor source: a female donor with early-stage non-small cell lung cancer.

This clonotype was seen many times. The chain is built from TRBV29-1 and TRBJ2-5, with a weak D call TRBD2 (5 bases). Germline loops: CDR1 SQVTM, CDR2 ANQGSEA. Trimming left V 5 bases short and J 1 base short, with 11 bases between. The CDR3 runs to 13 residues. CDR3 in amino acids: CSVQDWSQETQYF. Written as DNA, the CDR3 is TGCAGCGTTCAGGACTGGTCCCAAGAGACCCAGTACTTC. The complete variable domain, with remaining parts taken from reference TRBV29-1 and TRBJ2-5, reads SAVISQKPSRDICQRGTSLTIQCQVDSQVTMMFWYRQQPGQSLTLIATANQGSEATYESGFVIDKFPISRPNLTFSTLTVSNMSPEDSSIYLCSVQDWSQETQYFGPGTRLLVL.

This chain links TRBV28 with TRBJ1-2; tentative D call: TRBD1 (6 bases). The CDR3 is made up of 13 amino acids. Trimming took off 10 bases at V and 1 base at J, with 13 bases between the two ends. The germline V gene encodes CDR1 MDHEN and CDR2 SYDVKM. The CDR3 here is CAMRGGINYGYTF. The DNA for the CDR3 is TGTGCCATGCGAGGGGGGATTAACTATGGCTACACCTTC.

The V and J genes are TRBV6-1 and TRBJ1-2, with D unresolved. Germline CDR1 is MNHNS and CDR2 is SASEGT. The CDR3 is 15 amino acids. V was cut by 0 bases and J by 4 bases, with 12 bases left in between. Here the CDR3 DNA reads TGTGCCAGCAGTGAAGCTAAGGGTTTTATCTATGGCTACACCTTC. Translation: CASSEAKGFIYGYTF.

The rearrangement links TRBV7-2 to TRBJ1-2; no reliable D call. CDR1 and CDR2 (germline): SGHTA, FQGNSA. The CDR3 covers 12 residues. V lost 4 bases and J 8 bases, leaving 11 bases between the germline ends. CDR3 DNA sequence: TGTGCCAGCAGCTACGGTCGGGTCGGCTACACCTTC. This translates into CASSYGRVGYTF.

This clonotype has ten or more counts. The V call is TRBV18, the J call TRBJ1-5, with 9 bases that match TRBD1. This CDR3 is 15 amino acids long. Germline CDR1 reads KGHSH; CDR2 reads LQKENI. V shed 3 bases, J shed 2 bases, and the junction held 2 bases outside the gene matches. The CDR3 region is CASSPRTGGNQPQHF. The DNA of the CDR3 is TGTGCCAGCTCACCCCGGACAGGGGGCAATCAGCCCCAGCATTTT.

The chain has TRBV6-6 and TRBJ2-3; 9 bases agree with TRBD2. Germline CDR1 is MNHNY and CDR2 is SVGAGI (reference sequence). J lost 0 bases, V lost 5 bases, and 9 bases had no gene match. The length of the CDR3 is 17 residues. Here the CDR3 DNA reads TGTGCCAGCAGTCCGGGACTAGCAGAAAGAAGCACAGATACGCAGTATTTT. Residues: CASSPGLAERSTDTQYF.

The genes are TRBV25-1 and TRBJ1-5; D remains unclear. The V end lost 1 base, the J end lost 7 bases, and 8 bases lay between the germline ends. Germline lookup yields CDR1 MGHDK and CDR2 SYGVNS. CDR3 length equals 13 residues. The CDR3 reads CASSESGWQPQHF. Here the CDR3 DNA reads TGTGCCAGCAGTGAATCCGGATGGCAGCCCCAGCATTTT.

Ten or more counts support this clonotype. The chain has TRBV5-1 and TRBJ2-1; 7 bases fit TRBD2. The CDR3 sequence is 15 residues long. The ends lost 7 bases at V and 7 bases at J; junction bases unmatched: 14. Germline V CDR1 and CDR2: SGHRS, YFSETQ. The CDR3 DNA sequence: TGCGCCAGCTGGTCGGGGGAGGGGATTTATAATGAGCAGTTCTTC. Residues: CASWSGEGIYNEQFF. Full variable domain (remainder filled in from reference TRBV5-1 and TRBJ2-1): KAGVTQTPRYLIKTRGQQVTLSCSPISGHRSVSWYQQTPGQGLQFLFEYFSETQRNKGNFPGRFSGRQFSNSRSEMNVSTLELGDSALYLCASWSGEGIYNEQFFGPGTRLTVL.

The sample holds many counts of this clonotype. One end of the junction fails to match germline, which may point to a read error. Written as DNA, the CDR3 is TGTGCTAGCAGCTTAGAAGGGGCGGGGGAGACCCAGTACTTC. Residues: CASSLEGAGETQYF. The chain couples TRBV7-7 to TRBJ2-5, with D tentatively TRBD2 (6 bases). The CDR3 is 14 amino acids. Germline lookup yields CDR1 SSHAT and CDR2 FNYEAQ (reference sequence).

The chain couples TRBV7-8 to TRBJ2-6; D is unresolved. Trimming stripped 3 bases from V and 1 base from J, with 4 bases between. Germline V gene sequence: CDR1 SGHVS, CDR2 FQNEAQ. This CDR3 is built from 14 residues. The CDR3, as DNA: TGTGCCAGCAGCTTGACATCTGGGGCCAACGTCCTGACTTTC. Translated, it gives CASSLTSGANVLTF.

This clonotype has ten or more counts. The V gene is TRBV5-1, the J gene TRBJ2-7; 7 bases map to TRBD2. The CDR3 loop spans 12 amino acids. V dropped 4 bases and J dropped 7; count of bases not matched to a gene: 5. In germline, CDR1 is SGHRS, CDR2 YFSETQ. The CDR3, as DNA: TGCGCCAGCAGCGCCCTAGCGGAGGAGCAGTACTTC. Protein: CASSALAEEQYF.

This clonotype appeared many times. This sequence joins TRBV7-9 and TRBJ2-7; the D is unclear. The V end lost 7 bases, the J end lost 4 bases, and 17 bases lay between the germline ends. CDR1 and CDR2 (germline): SEHNR, FQNEAQ (reference sequence). The CDR3 spans 14 residues. CDR3 sequence reads: CASTPNGRKYEQYF. The CDR3 nucleotides are TGTGCCAGCACCCCCAACGGGCGGAAGTACGAGCAGTACTTC.